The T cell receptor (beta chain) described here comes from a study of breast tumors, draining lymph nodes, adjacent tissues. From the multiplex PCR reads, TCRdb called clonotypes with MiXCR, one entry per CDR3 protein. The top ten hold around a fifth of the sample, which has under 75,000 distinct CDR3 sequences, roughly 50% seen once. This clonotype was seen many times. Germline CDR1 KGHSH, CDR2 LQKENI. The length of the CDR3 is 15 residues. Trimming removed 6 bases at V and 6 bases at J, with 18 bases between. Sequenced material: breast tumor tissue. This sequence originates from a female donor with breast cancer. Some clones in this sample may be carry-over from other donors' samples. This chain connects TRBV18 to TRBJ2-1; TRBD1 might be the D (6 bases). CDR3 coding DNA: TGTGCCAGCTCGGTCGGGACCCAGGGGACCAATGAGCAGTTCTTC. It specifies CASSVGTQGTNEQFF.